Sequencing of this T cell receptor (beta chain) was carried out in a study of OX40 agonist ivuxolimab in advanced cancers. Study-level background: Ivuxolimab was a fully human IgG2 agonistic monoclonal antibody targeting the costimulatory receptor OX40 (CD134). The paper covers the monotherapy dose-escalation part of the phase I ivuxolimab trial, which included N ≈ 52 patients. In the dose-escalation cohort, roughly 80% of patients were male, and the mean age was about 55 years, with a range of about 20 to 90. Intravenous ivuxolimab was administered to patients every 2 weeks at six dose levels: 0.01, 0.1, 0.3, 1.5, 3 and 10 mg/kg. Partial responses were achieved by three dose-escalation patients, of whom one had hepatocellular carcinoma and two had cutaneous melanoma. Peripheral TCRbeta sequencing aimed to test whether ivuxolimab altered TCR sequence diversity and caused clonal T-cell expansion. Of the 50 or so patients in dose escalation, 19 had hepatocellular carcinoma, some 15 had melanoma, 9 had renal cell carcinoma and 9 had head and neck cancer. Prior anti-PD-1, anti-PD-L1 or anti-CTLA-4 therapy was permitted, and approximately 39% of dose-escalation patients had received checkpoint inhibitors.

To sequence the TCRbeta CDR3 region, genomic DNA was isolated from the sorted cells. The immunoSEQ Assay was used for sequencing of TCRbeta CDR3 regions. This immuneACCESS table, as held by TCRdb, lists in-frame sequences with V and J called but not all clones. Of the missing ones, under half trace to an unresolved V gene in checked studies; the others have no known cause. The sample data list about 67,000 clones, and around 87% of these were observed just once. The ten top clones hold about 4% of the sample. The paper as a whole reports these results and caveats: At doses from 0.1 to 3.0 mg/kg, clonal expansion was seen in both CD4+ and CD8+ blood T cells between baseline and week 6. Low levels of normalized T-cell clonal expansion were also seen in some patients who did not respond. In the 0.1-3.0 mg/kg groups, partial responders were among the patients with the lowest normalized peripheral clonal expansion, particularly in CD8+ T cells. After ivuxolimab, CD8+ T cells had more expanded clones than CD4+ T cells on average. Which antigens the clonally expanded peripheral T cells were specific for was not determined.

On this clone: The antigen this receptor binds is unknown. Nothing much larger sits one base from this clone, and base qualities are not available.

CDR1 LNHDA and CDR2 SQIVND are derived from the germline V gene (reference sequence). The germline ends are 7 bases apart after V is trimmed by 0 bases and J by 5 bases. The CDR3 numbers 13 residues from cysteine through phenylalanine. Here the CDR3 DNA is all that survives: 39 bases in frame from base 1. Patients with autoimmune disease history or receiving systemic immunosuppression were excluded from the trial. Peripheral blood for TCR sequencing was collected from all dose cohorts at baseline, on cycle 4 day 1, and on cycle 7 day 1. The samples were taken from a phase I, first-in-human, multicenter, open-label dose-escalation trial of ivuxolimab. The trial enrolled adults with locally advanced or metastatic head and neck squamous cell, hepatocellular, melanoma or renal cell carcinoma. Before TCR sequencing, CD4+ and CD8+ T cells were separately sorted from peripheral blood.

The sequencing used CD4+ or CD8+ T cells sorted from blood, collected in a trial of the OX40 agonist ivuxolimab. The sequence joins TRBV19 to TRBJ2-5, with a weak D call of TRBD2 (6 bases match). The sequence came from an adult with an advanced solid tumor such as melanoma, head and neck, liver or kidney cancer. The CDR3 in this case is CASSIDRGETQYF. The DNA sequence is as follows: TGTGCCAGTAGTATAGATCGGGGGGAGACCCAGTACTTC.